These 11 T cell receptor beta chains were all obtained from the same sample, sequenced in a study of blood T cell repertoires in COVID-19. Sequenced by immunoSEQ multiplex PCR; TCRdb stores in-frame clones only, minus some. The sample shows 330,000 or so clones, roughly 90% of them seen only once. The sample was peripheral blood. The source is a man aged 25 to 40 with COVID-19, enrolled during active disease.

V usage is TRBV7-9 and J usage is TRBJ1-1; D not resolved. The CDR3 length is 13 residues. The V gene's germline CDR1 is SEHNR and CDR2 FQNEAQ (reference sequence). V was cut by 3 bases and J by 3 bases, with 8 bases left in between. The CDR3 DNA follows: TGTGCCAGCAGCTTTCGCAAGCACACTGAAGCTTTCTTT. Residues: CASSFRKHTEAFF.

The chain links TRBV4-3 to TRBJ1-6; D ambiguous. The CDR3 totals 17 residues. Germline CDR1 reads LGHNA; CDR2 reads YSLEER. Trimming stripped 0 bases from V and 3 bases from J, with 12 bases between. The chain's CDR3 is CASSQDVQTNYNSPLHF. CDR3 sequence (DNA): TGCGCCAGCAGCCAAGATGTGCAGACTAACTATAATTCACCCCTCCACTTT.

The chain couples TRBV18 to TRBJ1-1; 8 bases agree with TRBD1. The CDR3 covers 13 residues. The trim removed 10 bases at V and 1 base at J, leaving 5 bases unmatched. Germline lookup yields CDR1 KGHSH and CDR2 LQKENI. The CDR3 region has the DNA TGTGCCACAGGACAGGGATCGAACACTGAAGCTTTCTTT. Residues: CATGQGSNTEAFF.

A word on this clone: Within the sample, other DNA sequences also encode this same CDR3. CDR3 sequence (DNA): TGTGCCAGCTCACCTCCCGACAACTCTGGAAACACCATATATTTT. Encoded protein: CASSPPDNSGNTIYF. The chain uses TRBV18 and TRBJ1-3; no clear D. Germline-derived CDR1 and CDR2 are KGHSH and LQKENI. This CDR3 is built from 15 residues. The V end was cut by 3 bases, the J end by 0 bases, with 9 bases between.

The chain has TRBV5-6 and TRBJ1-5; 7 nucleotides agree with TRBD1. CDR3 size: 15 residues. The V gene end was trimmed by 4 bases and the J gene end by 2 bases; junction bases not matched to a gene: 6. Per germline, CDR1 SGHDT and CDR2 YYEEEE. Written as DNA, the CDR3 is TGTGCCAGCAGCCCGGCCGGGACAGGCAATCAGCCCCAGCATTTT. Protein product: CASSPAGTGNQPQHF.

The J gene is TRBJ1-1, the V gene TRBV28; D may be TRBD1 (5 bases). This CDR3 spans 14 amino acids. Germline-derived CDR1 and CDR2 are MDHEN and SYDVKM. V was trimmed by 3 bases and J by 1 base, leaving 9 bases between them. CDR3 protein: CASSLQGRNTEAFF. The CDR3 DNA is TGTGCCAGCAGTTTGCAGGGAAGGAACACTGAAGCTTTCTTT.

This clone showed up just a few times. The chain is built from TRBV3-1 (or the pseudogene TRBV3-2) and TRBJ2-3, with D maybe TRBD1 (6 bases). The CDR3 consists of 14 residues. The germline gives CDR1 LGHDT, CDR2 YNNKEL (reference sequence). Trimming cost V 3 bases and J 0 bases, with 7 bases left between them. The CDR3 DNA reads TGTGCCAGCAGCCAGGGGGCTAGCACAGATACGCAGTATTTT. Translating gives CASSQGASTDTQYF.

This rearrangement joins TRBV21-1 to TRBJ2-3; the DNA was not used to check the table's D call, TRBD1. TRBV21-1 constitutes a pseudogene. The CDR3 is made up of 19 amino acids. This chain's CDR3 is CASSKGRPGTGVRTDTQYF. In nucleotides, the CDR3 is TGTGCCAGCAGCAAAGGTAGGCCCGGGACAGGGGTGCGCACAGATACGCAGTATTTT.

V is TRBV11-3 and J is TRBJ1-6; no reliable D call. Germline CDR1 and CDR2: SGHNT and YENEEA. This CDR3 contains 16 residues. Trimming took 6 bases from V and 0 from J, leaving 12 bases between them. The CDR3 spells CASRPDGSSYNSPLHF. Here the CDR3 DNA reads TGTGCCAGCAGACCGGACGGGAGCTCCTATAATTCACCCCTCCACTTT.

The table lists this clone with a few counts. The J gene is TRBJ2-7, the V gene TRBV5-1; no definite D call. The CDR3 is 15 residues long. V was shortened by 0 bases and J by 2 bases, with 12 bases between the two germline ends. From germline, CDR1 is SGHRS and CDR2 YFSETQ. CDR3 loop: CASSLAGMNAYEQYF. The CDR3 coding sequence is TGCGCCAGCAGCTTGGCAGGAATGAACGCCTACGAGCAGTACTTC.

The chain is built from TRBV19 and TRBJ1-2, with 8 positions matching TRBD1. The germline gives CDR1 LNHDA, CDR2 SQIVND (reference sequence). V shed 4 bases and J 4 bases; nucleotides not matched to a gene: 2. This CDR3 has 13 residues. The CDR3 coding sequence is TGTGCCAGTAGTAGGACAGGGTTCTATGGCTACACCTTC. Protein product: CASSRTGFYGYTF.